These 6 T cell receptor beta chains were sequenced from one sample in a study of shared clonotypes between healthy human individuals. Sequencing was performed with immunoSEQ multiplex PCR; in TCRdb, only in-frame clones are kept and a portion is missing. The sample shows fewer than 400,000 clones, under 80% of them seen only once. Sequenced material: memory CD4+ T cells sorted from blood. Subset: CD45RA-negative fraction. Receptors originate from a man aged 25 to 45 in good health.

The chain combines TRBV18 with TRBJ1-5, with D tentatively TRBD1 (6 bases). Germline CDR1 KGHSH, CDR2 LQKENI. Trimming took off 8 bases at V and 6 bases at J, with 14 bases between the two ends. This CDR3 has 13 residues. The CDR3 DNA reads TGTGCCAGCGCACAGGGCGGCGGTCAGCCCCAGCATTTT. This encodes CASAQGGGQPQHF. Filled out from reference TRBV18 and TRBJ1-5, the complete variable domain reads NAGVMQNPRHLVRRRGQEARLRCSPMKGHSHVYWYRQLPEEGLKFMVYLQKENIIDESGMPKERFSAEFPKEGPSILRIQQVVRGDSAAYFCASAQGGGQPQHFGDGTRLSIL.

The CDR3 loop reads CASSAQAFRLAGPLGGNEQFF. In DNA, the CDR3 is TGTGCCAGCAGCGCGCAAGCGTTCAGACTAGCGGGACCACTTGGGGGAAATGAGCAGTTCTTC. The V call is TRBV9, the J call TRBJ2-1; the match to TRBD2 covers 11 bases. CDR1 and CDR2 from the germline V gene are SGDLS and YYNGEE. This CDR3 region has 21 residues. After removal of 3 bases from V and 7 bases from J, the junction contained 24 bases not matched to a gene.

The J gene is TRBJ2-1, the V gene TRBV25-1; 9 bases match TRBD2. The length of the CDR3 is 15 residues. Germline CDR1 reads MGHDK; CDR2 reads SYGVNS. Germline trimming cut 0 bases from V and 8 bases from J; bases unmatched to any gene: 5. Written as DNA, the CDR3 is TGTGCCAGCAGTGAATATAGCGGGAGCCGCCATGAGCAGTTCTTC. This gives the protein CASSEYSGSRHEQFF.

The V and J genes are TRBV5-4 and TRBJ2-4; 8 nucleotides align to TRBD2. Germline V gives CDR1 SGHNT, CDR2 YYREEE (reference sequence). The junction had 9 bases not matched to a gene; V was cut back by 4 bases and J by 3 bases. The CDR3 totals 16 residues. CDR3 amino acids: CASSIESGSGKNIQYF. CDR3 sequence (DNA): TGTGCCAGCAGCATAGAAAGCGGGAGTGGCAAAAACATTCAGTACTTC.

This clone has a handful of counts. The chain is built from TRBV14 and TRBJ1-1; D not certain. Germline V CDR1 and CDR2: SGHDN, FVKESK. CDR3 length: 14 residues. The V end was cut by 5 bases, the J end by 3 bases, with 13 bases between. CDR3 loop: CASSSAGSHTEAFF. The CDR3 bases are TGTGCCAGCAGCTCGGCCGGGTCGCACACTGAAGCTTTCTTT.

The rearrangement joins TRBV28 to TRBJ2-5; 8 bases are a match to TRBD1. The germline V gene encodes CDR1 MDHEN and CDR2 SYDVKM. The CDR3 covers 16 residues. V lost 3 bases to trimming and J lost 7 bases; unmatched junction nucleotides: 13. Here the CDR3 reads CASSLISGQALRTQYF. The CDR3 region has the DNA TGTGCCAGCAGTTTGATCTCGGGACAGGCCCTGAGGACCCAGTACTTC.